The entry below gives a single T cell receptor beta chain sequence along with its context. This entry belongs to a study of blood T cell repertoires in COVID-19. Study-level background: Material from acute and convalescent COVID-19 was sourced from the United States, Italy and Spain. In each case, the material was cDNA or gDNA derived from T cells, B-cell-depleted T cells, or PBMCs.

CDR1 is SEHNR and CDR2 is FQNEAQ in the germline V gene (reference sequence). V shed 4 bases, J shed 1 base, and the junction held 6 bases outside the gene matches. The CDR3 has 16 residues. TCRdb's copy holds only in-frame clones and misses some; the assay was immunoSEQ multiplex PCR. This table has around 290,000 clones, 88% appearing once. This study enrolled people aged about 18 to 100 from about two dozen US geographic areas. Clinical history reported by participants formed the basis on which cohorts were assigned. The sample was PBMCs or T cells enriched from blood (not recorded which). V is TRBV7-9 and J is TRBJ2-3; 9 bases map to TRBD2. This TCR was sampled from a woman aged 60-75 years in a cohort exposed to, infected with or recovered from COVID-19 (not recorded which). This CDR3 reads CASSSAGGGGTDTQYF. DNA of the CDR3: TGTGCCAGCAGCTCCGCGGGCGGGGGGGGCACAGATACGCAGTATTTT.